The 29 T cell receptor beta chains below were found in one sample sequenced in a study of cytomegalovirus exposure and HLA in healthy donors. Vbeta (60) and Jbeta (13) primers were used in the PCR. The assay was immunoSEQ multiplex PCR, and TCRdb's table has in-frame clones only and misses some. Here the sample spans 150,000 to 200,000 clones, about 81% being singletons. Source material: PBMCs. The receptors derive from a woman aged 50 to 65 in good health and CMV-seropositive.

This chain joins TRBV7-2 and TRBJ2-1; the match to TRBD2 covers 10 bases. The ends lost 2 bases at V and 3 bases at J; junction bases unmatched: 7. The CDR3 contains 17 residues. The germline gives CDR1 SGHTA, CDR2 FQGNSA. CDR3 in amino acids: CASSLREAGGFYNEQFF. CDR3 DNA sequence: TGTGCCAGCAGCTTAAGGGAAGCGGGGGGGTTCTACAATGAGCAGTTCTTC.

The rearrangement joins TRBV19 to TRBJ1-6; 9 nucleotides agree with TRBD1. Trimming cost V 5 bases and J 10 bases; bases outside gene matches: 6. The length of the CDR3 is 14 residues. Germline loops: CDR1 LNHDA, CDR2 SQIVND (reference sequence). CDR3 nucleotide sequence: TGTGCCAGTAGTTTCCGGGACAGGGACTCACCCCTCCACTTT. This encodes CASSFRDRDSPLHF.

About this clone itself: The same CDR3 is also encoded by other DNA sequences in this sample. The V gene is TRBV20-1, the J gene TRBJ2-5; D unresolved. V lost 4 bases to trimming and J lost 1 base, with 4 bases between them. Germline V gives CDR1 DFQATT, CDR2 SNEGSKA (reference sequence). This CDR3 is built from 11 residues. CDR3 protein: CSAILQETQYF. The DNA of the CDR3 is TGCAGTGCTATTCTCCAAGAGACCCAGTACTTC.

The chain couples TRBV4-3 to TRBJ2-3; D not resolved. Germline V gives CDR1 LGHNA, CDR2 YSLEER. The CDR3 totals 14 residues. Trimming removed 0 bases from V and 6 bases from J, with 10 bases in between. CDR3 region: CASSQDSVSDTQYF. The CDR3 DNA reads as TGCGCCAGCAGCCAAGATTCAGTTTCGGATACGCAGTATTTT.

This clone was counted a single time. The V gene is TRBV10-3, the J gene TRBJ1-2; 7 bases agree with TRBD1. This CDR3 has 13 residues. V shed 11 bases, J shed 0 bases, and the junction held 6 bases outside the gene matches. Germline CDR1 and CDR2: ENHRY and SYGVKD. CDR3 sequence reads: CAAQGGSNYGYTF. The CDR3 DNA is TGTGCCGCCCAGGGGGGTTCTAACTATGGCTACACCTTC.

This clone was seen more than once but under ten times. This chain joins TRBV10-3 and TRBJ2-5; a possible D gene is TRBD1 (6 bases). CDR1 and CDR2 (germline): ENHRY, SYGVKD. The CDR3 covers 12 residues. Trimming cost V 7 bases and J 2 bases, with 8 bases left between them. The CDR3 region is CAIKDSQETQYF. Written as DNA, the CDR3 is TGTGCCATCAAGGACAGTCAAGAGACCCAGTACTTC.

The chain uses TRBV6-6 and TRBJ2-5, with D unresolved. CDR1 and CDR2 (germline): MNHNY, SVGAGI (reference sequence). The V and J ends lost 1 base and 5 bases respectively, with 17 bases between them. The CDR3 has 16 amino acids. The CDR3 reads CASSYLSTRLGETQYF. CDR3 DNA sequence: TGTGCCAGCAGTTACTTGTCGACTCGATTAGGCGAGACCCAGTACTTC.

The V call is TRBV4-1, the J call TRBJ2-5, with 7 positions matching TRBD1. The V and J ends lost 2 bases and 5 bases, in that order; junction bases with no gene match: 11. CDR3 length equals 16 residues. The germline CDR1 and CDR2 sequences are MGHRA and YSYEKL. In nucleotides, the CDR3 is TGCGCCAGCAGCCAAACAGAACAGGGGTTGTCGGAGACCCAGTACTTC. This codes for CASSQTEQGLSETQYF.

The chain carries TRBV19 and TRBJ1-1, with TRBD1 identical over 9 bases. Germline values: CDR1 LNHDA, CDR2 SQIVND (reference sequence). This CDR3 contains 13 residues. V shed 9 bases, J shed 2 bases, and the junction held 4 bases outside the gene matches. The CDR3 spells CASEGQGNTEAFF. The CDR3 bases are TGTGCCAGCGAGGGACAGGGAAACACTGAAGCTTTCTTT.

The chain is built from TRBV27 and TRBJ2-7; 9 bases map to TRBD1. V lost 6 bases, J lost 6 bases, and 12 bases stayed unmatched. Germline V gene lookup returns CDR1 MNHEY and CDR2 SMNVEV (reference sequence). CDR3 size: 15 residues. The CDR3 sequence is CASRLPGTGMSEQYF. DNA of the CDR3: TGTGCCAGCAGACTGCCCGGGACAGGGATGAGCGAGCAGTACTTC.

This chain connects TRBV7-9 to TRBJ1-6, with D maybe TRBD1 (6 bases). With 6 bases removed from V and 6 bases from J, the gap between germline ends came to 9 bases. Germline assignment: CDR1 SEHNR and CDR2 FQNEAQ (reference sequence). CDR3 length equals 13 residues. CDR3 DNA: TGTGCCAGCAGTCCAGGGGTTAATTCACCCCTCCACTTT. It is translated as CASSPGVNSPLHF.

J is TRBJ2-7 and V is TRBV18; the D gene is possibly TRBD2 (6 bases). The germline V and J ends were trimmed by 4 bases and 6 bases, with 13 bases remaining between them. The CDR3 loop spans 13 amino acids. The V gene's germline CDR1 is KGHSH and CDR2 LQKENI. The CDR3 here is CASSLQEGPEQYF. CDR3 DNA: TGTGCCAGCTCACTACAGGAGGGTCCCGAGCAGTACTTC.

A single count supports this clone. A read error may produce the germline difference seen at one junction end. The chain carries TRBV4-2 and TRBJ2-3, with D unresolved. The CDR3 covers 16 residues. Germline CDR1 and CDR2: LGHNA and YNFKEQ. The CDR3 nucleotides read TGTGCCAGCAGCAAAGAGATGGTAGCCAGCACAGATACGCAGTATTTT. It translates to CASSKEMVASTDTQYF.

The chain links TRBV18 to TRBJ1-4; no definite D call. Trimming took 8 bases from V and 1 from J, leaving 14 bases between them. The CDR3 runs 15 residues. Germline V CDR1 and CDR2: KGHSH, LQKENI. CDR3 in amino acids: CASRRRSETNEKLFF. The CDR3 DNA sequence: TGTGCCAGCCGGAGGAGGAGCGAAACTAATGAAAAACTGTTTTTT. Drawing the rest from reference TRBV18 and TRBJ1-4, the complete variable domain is NAGVMQNPRHLVRRRGQEARLRCSPMKGHSHVYWYRQLPEEGLKFMVYLQKENIIDESGMPKERFSAEFPKEGPSILRIQQVVRGDSAAYFCASRRRSETNEKLFFGSGTQLSVL.

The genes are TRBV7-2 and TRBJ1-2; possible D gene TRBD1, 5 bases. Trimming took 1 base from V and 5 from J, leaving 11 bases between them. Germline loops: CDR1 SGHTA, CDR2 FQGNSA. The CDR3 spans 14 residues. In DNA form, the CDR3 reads TGTGCCAGCAGCTTAGTCAGGGTCGGATATGGCTACACCTTC. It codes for CASSLVRVGYGYTF.

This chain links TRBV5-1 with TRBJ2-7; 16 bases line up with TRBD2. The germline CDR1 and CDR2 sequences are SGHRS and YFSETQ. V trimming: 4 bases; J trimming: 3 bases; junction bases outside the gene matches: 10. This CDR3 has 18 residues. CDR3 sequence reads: CASSVQGLAGGLVYEQYF. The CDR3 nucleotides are TGCGCCAGCAGCGTACAGGGACTAGCGGGGGGGCTTGTCTACGAGCAGTACTTC.

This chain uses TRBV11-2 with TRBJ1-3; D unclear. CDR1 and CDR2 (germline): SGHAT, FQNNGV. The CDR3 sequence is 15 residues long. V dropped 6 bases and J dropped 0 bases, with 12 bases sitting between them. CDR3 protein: CASSTTAGSGNTIYF. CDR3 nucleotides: TGTGCCAGCAGTACGACGGCAGGCTCTGGAAACACCATATATTTT.

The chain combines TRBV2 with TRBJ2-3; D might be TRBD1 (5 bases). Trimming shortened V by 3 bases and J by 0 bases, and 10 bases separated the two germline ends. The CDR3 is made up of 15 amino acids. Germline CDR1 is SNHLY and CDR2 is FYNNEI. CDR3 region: CASSEQGSSTDTQYF. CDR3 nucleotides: TGTGCCAGCAGTGAGCAGGGTTCTAGCACAGATACGCAGTATTTT.

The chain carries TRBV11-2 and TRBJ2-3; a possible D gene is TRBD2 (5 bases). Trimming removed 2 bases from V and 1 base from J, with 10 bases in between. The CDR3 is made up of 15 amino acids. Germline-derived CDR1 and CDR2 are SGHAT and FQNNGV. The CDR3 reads CASSLRQRRTDTQYF. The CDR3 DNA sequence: TGTGCCAGCAGCTTAAGGCAGCGGCGCACAGATACGCAGTATTTT.

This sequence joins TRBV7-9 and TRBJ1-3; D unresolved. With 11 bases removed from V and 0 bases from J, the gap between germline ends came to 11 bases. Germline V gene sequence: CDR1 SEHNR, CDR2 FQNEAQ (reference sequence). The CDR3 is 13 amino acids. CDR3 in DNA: TGTGCCCTGCGGTACATCTCTGGAAACACCATATATTTT. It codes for CALRYISGNTIYF.

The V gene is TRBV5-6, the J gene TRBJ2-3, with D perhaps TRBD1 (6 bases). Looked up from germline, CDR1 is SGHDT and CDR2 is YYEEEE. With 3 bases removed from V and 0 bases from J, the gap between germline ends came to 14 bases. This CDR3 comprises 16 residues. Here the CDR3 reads CASSWGPLASTDTQYF. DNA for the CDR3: TGTGCCAGCAGCTGGGGGCCTTTGGCTAGCACAGATACGCAGTATTTT.

CDR3 amino acids: CASSFGQGGEQYF. CDR3 bases: TGCGCCAGCAGCTTTGGACAGGGAGGTGAGCAGTACTTC. The genes are TRBV5-1 and TRBJ2-7; 8 bases match TRBD1. Germline CDR1 and CDR2: SGHRS and YFSETQ. J gave up 7 bases and V 2 bases, and 5 bases lay outside the gene matches. The CDR3 extends over 13 amino acids.

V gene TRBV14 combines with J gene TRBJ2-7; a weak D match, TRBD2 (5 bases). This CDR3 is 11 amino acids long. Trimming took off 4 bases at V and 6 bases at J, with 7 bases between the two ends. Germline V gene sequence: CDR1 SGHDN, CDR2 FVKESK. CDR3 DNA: TGTGCCAGCAGCCCCGGACTCGAGCAGTACTTC. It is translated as CASSPGLEQYF.

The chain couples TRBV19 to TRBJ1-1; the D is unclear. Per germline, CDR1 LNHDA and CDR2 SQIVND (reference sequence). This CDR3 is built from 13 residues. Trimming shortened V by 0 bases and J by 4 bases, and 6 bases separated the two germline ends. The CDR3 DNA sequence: TGTGCCAGTAGTATAGAGACGGGCACTGAAGCTTTCTTT. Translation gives CASSIETGTEAFF. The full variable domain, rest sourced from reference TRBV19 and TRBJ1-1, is DGGITQSPKYLFRKEGQNVTLSCEQNLNHDAMYWYRQDPGQGLRLIYYSQIVNDFQKGDIAEGYSVSREKKESFPLTVTSAQKNPTAFYLCASSIETGTEAFFGQGTRLTVV.

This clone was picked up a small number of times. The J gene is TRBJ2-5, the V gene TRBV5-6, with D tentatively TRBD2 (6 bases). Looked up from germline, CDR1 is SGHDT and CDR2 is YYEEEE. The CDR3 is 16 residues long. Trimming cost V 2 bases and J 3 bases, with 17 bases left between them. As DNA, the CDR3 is TGTGCCAGCAGCTTCAGCGGAGGGGTTACCAAAGAGACCCAGTACTTC. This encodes CASSFSGGVTKETQYF.

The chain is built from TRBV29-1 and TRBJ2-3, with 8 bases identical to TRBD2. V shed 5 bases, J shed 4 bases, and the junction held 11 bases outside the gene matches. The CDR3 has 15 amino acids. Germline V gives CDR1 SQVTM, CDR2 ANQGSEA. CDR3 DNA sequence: TGCAGCGTTCCCAGCCGCGGGGGGTTCGCAGATACGCAGTATTTT. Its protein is CSVPSRGGFADTQYF.

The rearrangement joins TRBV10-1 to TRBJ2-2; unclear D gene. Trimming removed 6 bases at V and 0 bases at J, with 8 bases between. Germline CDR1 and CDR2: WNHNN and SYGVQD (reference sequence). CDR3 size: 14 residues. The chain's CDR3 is CASRSTPNTGELFF. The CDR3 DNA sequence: TGCGCCAGCAGAAGTACACCGAACACCGGGGAGCTGTTTTTT.

The CDR3 sequence is CASSLAGLGRNEQFF. Written as DNA, the CDR3 is TGTGCCAGCAGCTTGGCGGGACTAGGACGCAATGAGCAGTTCTTC. The rearrangement uses TRBV5-4 and TRBJ2-1, with 8 bases that match TRBD2. The CDR3 contains 15 residues. V was clipped by 0 bases and J by 6 bases; unmatched bases: 5. Germline CDR1 is SGHNT and CDR2 is YYREEE (reference sequence).

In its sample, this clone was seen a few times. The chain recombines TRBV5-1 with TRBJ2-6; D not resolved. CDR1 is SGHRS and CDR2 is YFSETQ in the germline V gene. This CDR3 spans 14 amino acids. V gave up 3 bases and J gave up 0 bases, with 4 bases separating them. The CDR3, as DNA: TGCGCCAGCAGCTCCAACTCTGGGGCCAACGTCCTGACTTTC. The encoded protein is CASSSNSGANVLTF.